The present T cell receptor beta chain was sequenced within a study of T cell changes during pregnancy in multiple sclerosis. With V trimmed by 2 bases and J by 0 bases, 4 bases remained unmatched. The CDR3 consists of 15 residues. The germline CDR1 and CDR2 sequences are SGHKS and YYEKEE (reference sequence). Clones were read by immunoSEQ multiplex PCR, and TCRdb kept only the in-frame ones, dropping some. The data hold about 70,000 clones, with roughly 94% observed a single time. V gene TRBV5-5 combines with J gene TRBJ2-7, with 8 positions matching TRBD1. Material: peripheral blood, obtained in the third trimester of pregnancy. The sequence came from a female donor with multiple sclerosis, enrolled in a pregnancy study. The CDR3 sequence: CASSFRQGSSYEQYF. CDR3 nucleotide sequence: TGTGCCAGCAGCTTTCGACAGGGGAGCTCCTACGAGCAGTACTTC.